The rows below give T cell receptor beta chains drawn from one sample of a study of tumor and adjacent non-tumor tissue in lung cancer. A single record per CDR3 protein comes from TCRdb applying MiXCR to the multiplex PCR reads. The table shows 50,000 or so distinct CDR3 sequences, with around two thirds occurring only once. The specimen was distant non-tumor lung tissue. The source is a woman in her sixties or seventies with non-small cell lung cancer. CDR3s include the opening cysteine and the closing phenylalanine or tryptophan. A D gene is named only where the DNA matches it firmly. Only part of the rows carry a size: once, few, many, or a class if the clone is expanded.

many | TRBJ1-1 | TRBD1 | TRBV20-1 | TGCAGTGCTAGAACTAACAGGGGCGGCACTGAAGCTTTCTTT | CSARTNRGGTEAFF
many | TRBJ2-5 | NA | TRBV28 | TGTGCCAGCAGTCCCGGGACTTTAGAGACCCAGTACTTC | CASSPGTLETQYF
NA | TRBJ2-5 | NA | TRBV4-3 | TGCGTCAGCAGCCAAGACACCGGACAGCATGAGACCCAGTACTTC | CVSSQDTGQHETQYF
NA | TRBJ2-3 | NA | TRBV10-2 | TGTGCCAACACGCACAGGGCCGATACGCAGTATTTT | CANTHRADTQYF
medium-sized | TRBJ1-5 | TRBD1 | TRBV12-3/TRBV12-4 | TGTGCCAGCACCCCGACAGGGAAGCTAAGTCAGCCCCAGCATTTT | CASTPTGKLSQPQHF
NA | TRBJ1-2 | TRBD1 | TRBV19 | TGTGCCAGTAGTGTCTCCGGGACAGGGATGTATGGCTACACCTTC | CASSVSGTGMYGYTF
NA | TRBJ2-7 | TRBD1 | TRBV7-9 | TGTGCCAGCAGCTTAGTGGGGCCCCGACAGGGTTCCTACGAGCAGTACTTC | CASSLVGPRQGSYEQYF
NA | TRBJ1-5 | NA | TRBV29-1 | TGCAGCGTTACTAAGAACTCAGGGCCTAATCAGCACCAGCATTTT | CSVTKNSGPNQHQHF
NA | TRBJ2-4 | NA | TRBV11-2 | TGTGCCAGCAGCCTGCTCGCAATAACAGCGGAAAGCATTCAGTACTTC | CASSLLAITAESIQYF
NA | TRBJ2-7 | TRBD2 | TRBV11-2 | TGTGCCAGCAGCTTATTTTCGAGCGGGGACGACGAGCAGTATTTC | CASSLFSSGDDEQYF
NA | TRBJ2-7 | NA | TRBV11-2 | TGTATCAGCAGCTTAGGAGCAGGGTCATACTACGAGCAATACTTC | CISSLGAGSYYEQYF
NA | TRBJ2-7 | NA | TRBV6-2/TRBV6-3 | TGTGTCAGCTGTAGACAGGAATCCTACGTGCAGTACTTC | CVSCRQESYVQYF
NA | TRBJ2-5 | NA | TRBV11-2 | TGTGCCAGCAGTCCACAGGGTGGTCGAGAGACCCTGTACTTC | CASSPQGGRETLYF
NA | TRBJ2-3 | TRBD2 | TRBV6-2/TRBV6-3 | TGTGCCAGCCGACTAGCGGAGTCTTTTAGCACAGATACCCAGTATTTT | CASRLAESFSTDTQYF
NA | TRBJ2-3 | TRBD1 | TRBV4-3 | TGTGCCAGCAACCAGGGGGACACAAGGGATACGCAGTATTTT | CASNQGDTRDTQYF
NA | TRBJ1-1 | NA | TRBV11-1 | TGTGCCAGCAGCCGATTGGGCGGTGTCGAAGCTTTCTTT | CASSRLGGVEAFF
NA | TRBJ2-1 | NA | TRBV6-2/TRBV6-3 | TGTGCCGGCAGGGATCCGGGGGGCGAGGACGAGCAGTTCTTC | CAGRDPGGEDEQFF
many | TRBJ1-1 | NA | TRBV28 | TGTGCCACCCATAAGGGGGGCAGTGGGAACACTGAAGCTTTCTTT | CATHKGGSGNTEAFF
NA | TRBJ1-2 | NA | TRBV6-5 | TGTGCCAGCGGTTACTCTGTACGGGCTTATGGTTACACCTTC | CASGYSVRAYGYTF
NA | TRBJ2-2 | NA | TRBV5-1 | TGCGCCAACACCCACAGTAAGCTGGGAGGTTTGAACACAGGGGAGCTGTTTTTT | CANTHSKLGGLNTGELFF
NA | TRBJ1-1 | NA | TRBV4-3 | TGCGCCAGCAGCCGCAGGAGTGAGACTGAAGCTTTCTTT | CASSRRSETEAFF
NA | TRBJ2-1 | NA | TRBV4-1 | TGCGCCACCAGTCCTACGGGGCTGGCGGGGACCAGGTTCTTC | CATSPTGLAGTRFF
NA | TRBJ1-2 | NA | TRBV29-1 | TGCAGCGTTGCCTTTGAGGGGCAAAGTGCTTGCTACACTTTC | CSVAFEGQSACYTF
NA | TRBJ2-4 | NA | TRBV12-3/TRBV12-4 | TGTGCCAGCTGTGAAACAGGGAGTGGCAAAAACAATCAGTACTTC | CASCETGSGKNNQYF
NA | TRBJ2-5 | TRBD1 | TRBV11-1 | TGTGCCAGCAGCCATCGGACAGGACGGGAAACCCAGTACTTC | CASSHRTGRETQYF
medium-sized | TRBJ2-1 | TRBD1 | TRBV6-5 | TGTGCCAGCAGCCGGGACAGCCTGATCAATGAGCAGTTCTTC | CASSRDSLINEQFF
many | TRBJ2-7 | TRBD2 | TRBV7-6 | TGTGCCAGCAGCCGTGGCGGGGGGGACCACGAGCAGTACTTC | CASSRGGGDHEQYF
few | TRBJ2-1 | TRBD2 | TRBV4-2 | TGTGCCAGCAGTCCGGGGGGGGGCTCCTATAATGAGCAGTTCTTC | CASSPGGGSYNEQFF
NA | TRBJ1-6 | TRBD1 | TRBV6-5 | TGTGCCAGCAGTTACTCGATTGGGACAGGGTCGATTAACCTCCACTTT | CASSYSIGTGSINLHF
NA | TRBJ2-5 | NA | TRBV24-1 | TGTGCCACCGAAGGAACCGAAGAGGCCCAGTACTTC | CATEGTEEAQYF
many | TRBJ2-2 | NA | TRBV24-1 | TGTGCCACCAGTGATCTCACGCGAACAGCCGGGGAGCTGTTTTTT | CATSDLTRTAGELFF
many | TRBJ1-1 | NA | TRBV28 | TGTGCCAGCAGTTTAACGGGGAAAAACACTGAAGCTTTCTTT | CASSLTGKNTEAFF
NA | TRBJ2-3 | NA | TRBV11-2 | TGTGCCAACAGTTGTACCCCTACGCAGTATTTT | CANSCTPTQYF
many | TRBJ1-2 | TRBD1 | TRBV28 | TGTGCCAGCAGTTTTTTGGACAGGCCCTATGGCTACACCTTC | CASSFLDRPYGYTF
NA | TRBJ2-7 | NA | TRBV6-7 | TGTGCCAGCTGTTACTCGTACACGGGGTCCTACGAGCAATACTTC | CASCYSYTGSYEQYF
NA | TRBJ2-2 | NA | TRBV29-1 | TGCAGCGTTATAGGAACAACGAACACCGGGGAGCTGTTTTTT | CSVIGTTNTGELFF
large | TRBJ2-4 | NA | TRBV4-3 | TGCGCCAGCAGCTTGGGGACCGGTGAGAGAAACATTCAGTACTTC | CASSLGTGERNIQYF
NA | TRBJ1-1 | NA | TRBV30 | TGTGCTTGGTGTGTATCGAGACTAGATGAAGCTTTCTTT | CAWCVSRLDEAFF
NA | TRBJ1-1 | TRBD1 | TRBV6-2/TRBV6-3 | TGTGCCAGCAGCCGACCCCAGGGGGGGCACGCCGAAGCTTTCTTT | CASSRPQGGHAEAFF
NA | TRBJ1-2 | NA | TRBV28 | TGTGCCAACAGTTTATGGGGGACGTCTAACTATGGCTACACCTTC | CANSLWGTSNYGYTF
once | TRBJ2-4 | NA | TRBV11-2 | TGTGCCAACAGCCCGTCTGGGGAAGCCAATAACATTCAGTACTTC | CANSPSGEANNIQYF
once | TRBJ2-3 | NA | TRBV11-2 | TGTGCCAACAGCGTCACCGGGACGGCCACAGGTACGCAGTATTTT | CANSVTGTATGTQYF
NA | TRBJ2-3 | NA | TRBV12-3/TRBV12-4 | TGTGCCAGTAGTTCACGGGACGGCCCTAGCAATCAGCCCCAGTATTTT | CASSSRDGPSNQPQYF
NA | TRBJ2-3 | NA | TRBV10-1 | TGCGCCAGCAGTGTTCGGTTGGCAGATACGCACTATTTT | CASSVRLADTHYF
once | TRBJ2-3 | TRBD2 | TRBV14 | TGTGTCGGCAGCCAACCCCCGGGACTAGCGGGGAGGATAGATACGCAGTATTTT | CVGSQPPGLAGRIDTQYF
many | TRBJ2-7 | TRBD2 | TRBV11-2 | TGTGCCAGCAGCTTCAGCGGGAGCTCCTACGAGCAGTACTTC | CASSFSGSSYEQYF
medium-sized | TRBJ1-1 | TRBD1 | TRBV29-1 | TGCAGCGTTACCGGACAGGGGGGGATGAACACTGAAGCTTTCTTT | CSVTGQGGMNTEAFF
NA | TRBJ2-1 | TRBD1 | TRBV5-4 | TGTGCCAGCAGTCTGGACGGCGGACAGGGAGTTGACAGTGAGCAGTTCTTC | CASSLDGGQGVDSEQFF
NA | TRBJ1-5 | NA | TRBV12-3/TRBV12-4 | TGTGCCTGCAGTTCAGGCGGACAGAACAATCAGCTCCAGCATTTT | CACSSGGQNNQLQHF
once | TRBJ1-1 | NA | TRBV6-2/TRBV6-3 | TGTGCCAGCAGACGCTCGGGACAAGGCATTGAAGCTTTCTTT | CASRRSGQGIEAFF
NA | TRBJ2-7 | NA | TRBV11-2 | TGTGCCAGCAGCTTAGGGCCCGTAATCTGCGAGCAGTGCTTC | CASSLGPVICEQCF
NA | TRBJ2-5 | TRBD2 | TRBV4-1 | TGCGCCAGCAGCCGAGATGGACTAGCGGGGGGAGAGACGCAGTACTTC | CASSRDGLAGGETQYF
NA | TRBJ2-7 | TRBD2 | TRBV7-2 | TGTGCCAGCAGGTCGGGACTACCGGGCCCCTACGAGCAGTACTTC | CASRSGLPGPYEQYF
NA | TRBJ2-2 | NA | TRBV6-2/TRBV6-3 | TGTGCCATCAGTTACAGCCAACAGAGGGCCGACACCGGGGAGCTGTTTTTT | CAISYSQQRADTGELFF
NA | TRBJ2-5 | NA | TRBV6-5 | TGTGCCATCAGTGCCCAGGGAGAGGAAGAGAGCCGGTACTTC | CAISAQGEEESRYF
NA | TRBJ2-5 | NA | TRBV4-3 | TGCGCGAGCAGCCAAGAGGTCACCCTTGCTAAGACCCAGTACTTC | CASSQEVTLAKTQYF
NA | TRBJ2-1 | NA | TRBV12-3/TRBV12-4 | TGTGCCAGCAGTTCGCCCGCCGTCACGGGGTCTAACGACGAGCAGTTCTTC | CASSSPAVTGSNDEQFF
NA | TRBJ2-7 | NA | TRBV11-3 | TGTGCCTGCAGCTTAGATAAGGGAACCTACGCGCAGTACTTC | CACSLDKGTYAQYF
NA | TRBJ2-1 | TRBD2 | TRBV4-2 | TGTGCCAGTACCCAAGAAGGGCGGGGGGGGTCCGTTGATGAGCAGTTCTTC | CASTQEGRGGSVDEQFF